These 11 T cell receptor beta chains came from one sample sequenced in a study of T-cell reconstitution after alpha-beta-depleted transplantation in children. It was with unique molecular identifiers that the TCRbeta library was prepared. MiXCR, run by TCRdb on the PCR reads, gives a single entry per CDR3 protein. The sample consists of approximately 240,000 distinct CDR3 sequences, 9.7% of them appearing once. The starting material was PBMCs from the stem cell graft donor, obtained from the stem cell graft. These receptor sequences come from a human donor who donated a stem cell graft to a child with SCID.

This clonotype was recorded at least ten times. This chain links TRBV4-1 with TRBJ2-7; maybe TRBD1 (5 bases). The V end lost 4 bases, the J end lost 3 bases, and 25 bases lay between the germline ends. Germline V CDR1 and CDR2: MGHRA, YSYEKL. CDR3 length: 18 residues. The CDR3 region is CASSPTPPGSLGLYEQYF. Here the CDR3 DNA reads TGCGCCAGCAGCCCTACTCCTCCAGGCAGCCTGGGGCTCTACGAGCAGTACTTC.

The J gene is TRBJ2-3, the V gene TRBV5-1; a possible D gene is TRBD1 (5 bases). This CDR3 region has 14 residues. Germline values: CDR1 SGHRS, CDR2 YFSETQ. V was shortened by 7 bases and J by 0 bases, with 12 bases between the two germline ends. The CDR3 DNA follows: TGCGCCAGCCAGACGACAGTGAGCACAGATACGCAGTATTTT. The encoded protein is CASQTTVSTDTQYF.

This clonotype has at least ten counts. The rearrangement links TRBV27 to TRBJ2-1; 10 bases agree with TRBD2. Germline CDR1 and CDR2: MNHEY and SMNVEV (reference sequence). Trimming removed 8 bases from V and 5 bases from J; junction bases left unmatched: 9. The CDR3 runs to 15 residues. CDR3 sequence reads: CASGRPSGGDNEQFF. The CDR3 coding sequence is TGTGCCAGCGGCCGCCCTAGCGGGGGAGACAATGAGCAGTTCTTC.

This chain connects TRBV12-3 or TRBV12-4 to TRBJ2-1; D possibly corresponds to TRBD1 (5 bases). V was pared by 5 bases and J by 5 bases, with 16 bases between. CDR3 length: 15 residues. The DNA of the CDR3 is TGTGCCAGCAGTCCGCCGATTGGGGCAGACAATGAGCAGTTCTTC. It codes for CASSPPIGADNEQFF.

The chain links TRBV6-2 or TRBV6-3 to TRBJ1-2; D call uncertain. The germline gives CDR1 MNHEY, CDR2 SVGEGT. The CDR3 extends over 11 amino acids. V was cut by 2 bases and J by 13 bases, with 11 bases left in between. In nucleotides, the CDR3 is TGTGCCAGCAGTTACCCAGACGATGGCACCTTC. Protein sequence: CASSYPDDGTF.

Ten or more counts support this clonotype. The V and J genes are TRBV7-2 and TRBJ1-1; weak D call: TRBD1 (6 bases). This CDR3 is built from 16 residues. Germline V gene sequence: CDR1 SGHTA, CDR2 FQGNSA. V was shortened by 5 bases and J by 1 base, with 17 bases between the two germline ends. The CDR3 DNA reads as TGTGCCAGCAGCCCACCCGCGGGGGGCGGGAACACTGAAGCTTTCTTT. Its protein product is CASSPPAGGGNTEAFF.

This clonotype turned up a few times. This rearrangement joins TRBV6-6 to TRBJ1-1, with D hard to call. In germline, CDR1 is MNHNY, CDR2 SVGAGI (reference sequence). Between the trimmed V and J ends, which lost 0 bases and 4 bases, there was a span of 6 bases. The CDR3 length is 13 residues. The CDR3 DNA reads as TGTGCCAGCAGTTACTCCCGCTCCACTGAAGCTTTCTTT. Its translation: CASSYSRSTEAFF.

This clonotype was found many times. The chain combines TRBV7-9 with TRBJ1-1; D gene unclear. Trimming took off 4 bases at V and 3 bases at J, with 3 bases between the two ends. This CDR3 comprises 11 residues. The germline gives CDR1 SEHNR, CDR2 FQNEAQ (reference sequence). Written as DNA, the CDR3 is TGTGCCAGCAGCTCATACACTGAAGCTTTCTTT. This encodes CASSSYTEAFF.

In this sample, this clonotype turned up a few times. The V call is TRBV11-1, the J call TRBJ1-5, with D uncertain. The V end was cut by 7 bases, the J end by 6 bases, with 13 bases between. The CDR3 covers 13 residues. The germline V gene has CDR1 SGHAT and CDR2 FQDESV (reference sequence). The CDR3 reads CASTFNGPQPQHF. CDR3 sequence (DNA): TGTGCCAGCACCTTCAACGGGCCTCAGCCCCAGCATTTT.

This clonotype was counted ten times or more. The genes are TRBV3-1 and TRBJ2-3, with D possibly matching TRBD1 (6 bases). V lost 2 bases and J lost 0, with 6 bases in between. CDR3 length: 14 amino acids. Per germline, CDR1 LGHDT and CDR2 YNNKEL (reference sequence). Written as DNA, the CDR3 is TGTGCCAGCAGCCAAACAGGGAGCACAGATACGCAGTATTTT. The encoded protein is CASSQTGSTDTQYF.

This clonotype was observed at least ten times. The CDR3 sequence: CASSVTNQETQYF. As DNA, the CDR3 is TGTGCCAGCAGCGTGACGAACCAAGAGACCCAGTACTTC. This rearrangement joins TRBV9 to TRBJ2-5, with D hard to call. The CDR3 consists of 13 residues. V shed 2 bases and J shed 0 bases, with 5 bases lying between them. Germline loops: CDR1 SGDLS, CDR2 YYNGEE.